This T cell receptor (beta chain) was captured in a study of cytomegalovirus exposure and HLA in healthy donors. Findings and limits, study-wide: According to the study, 150 to 200 TCR beta chains were cytomegalovirus-associated.

As to this clone: What it binds is not known.

PCR involved 60 Vbeta and 13 Jbeta primers. Clones were sequenced by immunoSEQ multiplex PCR, and TCRdb holds only the in-frame ones, with some missing. Of over 65,000 clones in the sample, roughly 75% were seen once. Sequencing input: PBMCs. The sequence derives from a man in his forties or fifties in good health and CMV-seronegative.

The CDR3 protein is CASSGVNTEAFF. DNA for the CDR3: TGTGCCAGCAGTGGAGTGAACACTGAAGCTTTCTTT. The chain couples TRBV6-6 to TRBJ1-1; D not certain. The length of the CDR3 is 12 residues. Trimming removed 5 bases at V and 0 bases at J, with 4 bases between. Germline CDR1 and CDR2: MNHNY and SVGAGI (reference sequence).